A single sample gave rise to the 9 T cell receptor beta chains below, sequenced in a study of metastatic and nonmetastatic thyroid tumors. All patients were untreated before thyroid surgery. MiXCR re-clonotyped the PCR reads for TCRdb. In the table there are roughly 98,000 clones, more than 12% of which are singletons. The sample was blood. The receptors were gathered from a female donor with papillary thyroid cancer or a benign thyroid nodule (not recorded which). Some clones in this sample may be carry-over from other donors' samples.

This clone occurred a few times. Possible read error: a much larger clone is one base away. This chain uses TRBV20-1 with TRBJ2-1; D call uncertain. V lost 6 bases and J lost 7, with 22 bases in between. CDR3 size: 15 residues. Per germline, CDR1 DFQATT and CDR2 SNEGSKA (reference sequence). CDR3 residues: CSAVPATQVGNEQFF. The CDR3, as DNA: TGCAGTGCCGTGCCCGCTACCCAGGTGGGAAATGAGCAGTTCTTC.

This clone was detected ten times or more. The CDR3 protein is CASSLTPRGLETQYF. The CDR3 region has the DNA TGCGCCAGCAGCTTGACCCCCAGGGGGTTAGAGACCCAGTACTTC. V and J are TRBV5-1 and TRBJ2-5; 7 nucleotides align to TRBD1. Unmatched junction bases numbered 7, after V lost 1 base and J lost 4 bases. The germline V gene encodes CDR1 SGHRS and CDR2 YFSETQ. The length of the CDR3 is 15 residues.

The V and J genes are TRBV6-1 and TRBJ2-2, with TRBD1 identical over 7 bases. Per the germline V gene, CDR1 is MNHNS and CDR2 is SASEGT. This CDR3 is 14 amino acids long. Trimming took 5 bases from V and 4 from J; bases not matched to a gene: 4. This CDR3 reads CASSTGDSTGELFF. The CDR3 bases are TGTGCCAGCAGTACTGGGGACAGCACCGGGGAGCTGTTTTTT.

This clone was detected many times. The CDR3 region has the DNA TGTGCCAGCAGCCCGCTGGCGGGAGGGGCCAGCTCTGGAAACACCATATATTTT. Translated, it gives CASSPLAGGASSGNTIYF. The rearrangement links TRBV3-1 to TRBJ1-3; a weak D match, TRBD1 (5 bases). With 4 bases removed from V and 0 bases from J, the gap between germline ends came to 19 bases. CDR3 length: 18 residues. Germline CDR1 is LGHDT and CDR2 is YNNKEL (reference sequence).

At least ten counts were recorded for this clone. The chain uses TRBV19 and TRBJ2-5, with D tentatively TRBD2 (5 bases). The CDR3 has 17 residues. Trimming took off 3 bases at V and 2 bases at J, with 19 bases between the two ends. Germline loops: CDR1 LNHDA, CDR2 SQIVND (reference sequence). The CDR3 region is CASSISRVGLGQETQYF. CDR3 DNA: TGTGCCAGTAGTATTTCGAGGGTAGGGTTAGGACAAGAGACCCAGTACTTC.

A few counts support this clone. The gene calls are TRBV11-2 and TRBJ2-1; 7 bases align to TRBD2. The CDR3 totals 16 residues. Germline lookup yields CDR1 SGHAT and CDR2 FQNNGV. Trimming removed 2 bases from V and 6 bases from J; junction bases left unmatched: 10. The CDR3 here is CASSLLLGLGSNEQFF. The CDR3 bases are TGTGCCAGCAGCTTACTCCTCGGACTAGGTAGCAATGAGCAGTTCTTC.

The sample holds many counts of this clone. The chain recombines TRBV6-1 with TRBJ1-2; D gene unclear. The CDR3 runs 12 residues. The V gene lost 6 bases and the J gene lost 10 bases, with 15 bases spanning the gap. CDR1 MNHNS and CDR2 SASEGT come from the germline V gene. The CDR3 reads CASSDPSTTYTF. CDR3 in DNA: TGTGCCAGCAGCGACCCCAGCACTACCTACACCTTC.

This clone has a count of ten or more. This CDR3 is CASSPDSLRAFF. CDR3 in DNA: TGTGCCAGCAGCCCGGACAGTTTGCGAGCTTTCTTT. The V and J genes are TRBV5-5 and TRBJ1-1; weak D call: TRBD1 (6 bases). Germline V lookup: CDR1 SGHKS, CDR2 YYEKEE (reference sequence). The CDR3 is made up of 12 amino acids. Trimming took off 4 bases at V and 10 bases at J, with 14 bases between the two ends. Drawing the rest from reference TRBV5-5 and TRBJ1-1, the complete variable domain is DAGVTQSPTHLIKTRGQQVTLRCSPISGHKSVSWYQQVLGQGPQFIFQYYEKEERGRGNFPDRFSARQFPNYSSELNVNALLLGDSALYLCASSPDSLRAFFGQGTRLTVV.

On this clone itself: A read error may explain this, as a much larger clone is one base away. CDR3 sequence (DNA): TGCAGTCTTTTAGGGTGGCGGGAGGAGACCCAGTACTTC. It yields the protein CSLLGWREETQYF. The genes are TRBV20-1 and TRBJ2-5; 7 nucleotides agree with TRBD2. Looked up from germline, CDR1 is DFQATT and CDR2 is SNEGSKA (reference sequence). The V segment lost 8 bases and the J segment 5 bases; nucleotides outside the gene matches: 11. The CDR3 totals 13 residues.